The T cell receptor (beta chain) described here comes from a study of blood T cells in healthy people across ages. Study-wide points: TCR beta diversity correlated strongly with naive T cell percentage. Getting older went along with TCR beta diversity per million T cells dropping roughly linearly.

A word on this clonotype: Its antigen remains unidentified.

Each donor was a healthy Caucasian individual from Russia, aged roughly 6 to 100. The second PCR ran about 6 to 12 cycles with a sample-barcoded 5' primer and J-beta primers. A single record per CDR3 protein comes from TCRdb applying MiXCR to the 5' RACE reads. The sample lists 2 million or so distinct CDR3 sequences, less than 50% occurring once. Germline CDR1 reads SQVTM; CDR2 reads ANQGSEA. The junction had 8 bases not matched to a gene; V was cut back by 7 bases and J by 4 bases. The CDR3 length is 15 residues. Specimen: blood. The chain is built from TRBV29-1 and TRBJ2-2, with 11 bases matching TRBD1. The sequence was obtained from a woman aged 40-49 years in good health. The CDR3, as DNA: TGCAGCGGGAGGACAGGGGGCCCTCCCACCGGGGAGCTGTTTTTT. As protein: CSGRTGGPPTGELFF.